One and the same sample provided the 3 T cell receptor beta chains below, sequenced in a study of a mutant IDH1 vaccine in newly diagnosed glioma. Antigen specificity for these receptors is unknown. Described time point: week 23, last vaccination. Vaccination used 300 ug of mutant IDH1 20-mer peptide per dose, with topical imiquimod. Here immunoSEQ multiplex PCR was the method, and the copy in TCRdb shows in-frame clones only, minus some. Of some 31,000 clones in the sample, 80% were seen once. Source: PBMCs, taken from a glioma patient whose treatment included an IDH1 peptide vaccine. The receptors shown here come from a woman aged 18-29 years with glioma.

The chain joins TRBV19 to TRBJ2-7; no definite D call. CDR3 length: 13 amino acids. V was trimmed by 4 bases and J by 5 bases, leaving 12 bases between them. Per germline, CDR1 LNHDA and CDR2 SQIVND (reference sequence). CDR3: CASSKGWVDEQYF. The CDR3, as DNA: TGTGCCAGTAGTAAAGGGTGGGTAGACGAGCAGTACTTC.

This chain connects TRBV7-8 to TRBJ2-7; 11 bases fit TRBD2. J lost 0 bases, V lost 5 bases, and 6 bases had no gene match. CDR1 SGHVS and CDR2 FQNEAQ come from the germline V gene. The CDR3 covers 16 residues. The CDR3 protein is CASSPGTSGTSYEQYF. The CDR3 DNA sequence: TGTGCCAGCAGCCCGGGGACTAGCGGAACCTCCTACGAGCAGTACTTC.

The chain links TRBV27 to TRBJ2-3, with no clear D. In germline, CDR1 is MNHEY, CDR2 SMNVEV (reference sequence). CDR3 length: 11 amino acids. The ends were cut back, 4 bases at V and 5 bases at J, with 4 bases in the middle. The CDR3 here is CASSSRDTQYF. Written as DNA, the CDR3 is TGTGCCAGCAGTTCCAGAGATACGCAGTATTTT.